The rows below give T cell receptor beta chains drawn from one sample of a study of shared clonotypes between healthy human individuals. The method was immunoSEQ multiplex PCR; TCRdb's version includes in-frame clones alone and lacks a portion of them. Counted here are under 600,000 clones, roughly 98% occurring once; the ten biggest clones make up 0.3%. Sequencing was carried out using naive CD8+ T cells sorted from blood. These TCRs come from a man younger than 40 in good health. The conserved cysteine and the conserved F or W are not part of the CDR3 here. The D gene is left open where the match is weak.

J gene	V gene	D gene	CDR3 protein
TRBJ1-1	TRBV5-1	TRBD1	ASSLAGGRIGMNTEAF
TRBJ1-1	TRBV7-6	TRBD1	ASSPTGGNTEAF
TRBJ2-3	TRBV11-2	NA	ASLSGKTRADTQY
TRBJ2-7	TRBV20-1	NA	SARGDEQY
TRBJ2-5	TRBV11-3	NA	ASSFRPRGRIQY
TRBJ2-3	TRBV30	TRBD2	AWSKEGTSAPDTQY
TRBJ1-1	TRBV7-9	NA	ASSLRGVNTEAF
TRBJ1-5	TRBV30	NA	AWSVQEGQPQH
TRBJ2-2	TRBV7-9	NA	ASRGGRWYTGELF
TRBJ2-7	TRBV27	NA	ASSSTGREQY
TRBJ2-7	TRBV6-5	NA	ASLHGDVHEQY
TRBJ2-1	TRBV27	NA	ASSLVTAGNEQF
TRBJ2-7	TRBV4-1	NA	ASSQDRTGSYEQY
TRBJ2-3	TRBV29-1	TRBD1	SVGGQGAGDTQY
TRBJ1-2	TRBV5-3	TRBD1	ARSSYFRDRIDPNYGYT
TRBJ1-1	TRBV14	NA	ASSLLARGSDTEAF
TRBJ2-1	TRBV7-8	NA	ASSWGSVQF
TRBJ2-1	TRBV27	TRBD2	AGKRGLAGPERSRF
TRBJ2-5	TRBV7-9	NA	ASSSSGPGETQY
TRBJ1-1	TRBV2	NA	ASDTLNTEAF
TRBJ1-4	TRBV9	TRBD1	ASSVGWTGDEKLF
TRBJ2-3	TRBV30	TRBD1	AWAQGAGTDTQY
TRBJ2-7	TRBV5-1	TRBD1	ASSLRDRGLGEQY
TRBJ1-1	TRBV27	NA	ASSTGMGDTEAF
TRBJ2-5	TRBV18	NA	ASSPKYRDAQETQY
TRBJ2-1	TRBV9	NA	ASSVNDVSSYNEQF
TRBJ2-1	TRBV28	NA	ASSSPPGQRDTHTAYNEQF
TRBJ2-3	TRBV5-6	NA	ASSLVGSDTQY
TRBJ2-1	TRBV27	NA	ASSLVGNEQF
TRBJ1-5	TRBV28	NA	ASRKDYSNQPQH
TRBJ1-1	TRBV2	NA	ASSYDGEAF
TRBJ1-4	TRBV5-1	NA	ASSLASTPDSEKLF
TRBJ1-1	TRBV15	NA	ATSRPILTANTEAF
TRBJ1-4	TRBV7-9	NA	ASSSRDVHEKLF
TRBJ2-7	TRBV14	NA	ASSQVPGAYEQY
TRBJ2-3	TRBV9	NA	ASSVGGRSTDTQY
TRBJ2-1	TRBV18	NA	ASSPPVQGWDGQF
TRBJ2-2	TRBV4-1	TRBD2	ASSQLGLANTGELF
TRBJ2-3	TRBV9	NA	ASSALPTGWRDTQY
TRBJ2-3	TRBV2	NA	ASISDTQY
TRBJ2-7	TRBV27	TRBD2	ASSWSGSSYEQY
TRBJ2-7	TRBV27	TRBD2	ASTPGGAGVYEQY